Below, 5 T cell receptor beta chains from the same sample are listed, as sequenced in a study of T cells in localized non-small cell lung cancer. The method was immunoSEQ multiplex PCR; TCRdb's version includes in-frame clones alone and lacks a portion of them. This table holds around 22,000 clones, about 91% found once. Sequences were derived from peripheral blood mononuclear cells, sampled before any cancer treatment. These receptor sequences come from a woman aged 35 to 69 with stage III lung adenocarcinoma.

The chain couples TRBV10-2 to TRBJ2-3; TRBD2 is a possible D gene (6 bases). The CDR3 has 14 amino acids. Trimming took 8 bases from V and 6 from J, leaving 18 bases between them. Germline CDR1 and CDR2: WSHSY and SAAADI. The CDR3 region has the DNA TGCGCCAGCGGGCCCGGGGGAGAGGCTGATACGCAGTATTTT. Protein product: CASGPGGEADTQYF.

In DNA, the CDR3 is TGTGCCAGCAGCCGACGGTCCTACGAGCAGTACTTC. Its protein is CASSRRSYEQYF. The chain combines TRBV7-9 with TRBJ2-7; unclear D gene. CDR3 length: 12 residues. With 5 bases removed from V and 1 base from J, the gap between germline ends came to 6 bases. Per the germline V gene, CDR1 is SEHNR and CDR2 is FQNEAQ (reference sequence). Drawing the rest from reference TRBV7-9 and TRBJ2-7, the complete variable domain is DTGVSQNPRHKITKRGQNVTFRCDPISEHNRLYWYRQTLGQGPEFLTYFQNEAQLEKSRLLSDRFSAERPKGSFSTLEIQRTEQGDSAMYLCASSRRSYEQYFGPGTRLTVT.

This chain's CDR3 is CASISWTSQETQYF. CDR3 nucleotides: TGTGCCAGCATCTCGTGGACGAGCCAAGAGACCCAGTACTTC. The rearrangement links TRBV5-4 to TRBJ2-5; D unresolved. V was pared by 6 bases and J by 1 base, with 13 bases between. Per the germline V gene, CDR1 is SGHNT and CDR2 is YYREEE (reference sequence). This CDR3 region has 14 residues.

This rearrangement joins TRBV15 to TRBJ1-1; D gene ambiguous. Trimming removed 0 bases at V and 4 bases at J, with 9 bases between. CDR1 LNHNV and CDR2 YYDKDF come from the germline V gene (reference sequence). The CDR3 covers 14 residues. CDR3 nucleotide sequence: TGTGCCACCAGCAGAGACAAAACGAGCACTGAAGCTTTCTTT. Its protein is CATSRDKTSTEAFF.

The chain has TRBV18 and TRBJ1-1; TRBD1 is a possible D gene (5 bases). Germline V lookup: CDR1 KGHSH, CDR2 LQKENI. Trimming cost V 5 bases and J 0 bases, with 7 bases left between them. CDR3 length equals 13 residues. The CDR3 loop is CASSGDLNTEAFF. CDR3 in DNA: TGTGCCAGCTCAGGGGACTTGAACACTGAAGCTTTCTTT.